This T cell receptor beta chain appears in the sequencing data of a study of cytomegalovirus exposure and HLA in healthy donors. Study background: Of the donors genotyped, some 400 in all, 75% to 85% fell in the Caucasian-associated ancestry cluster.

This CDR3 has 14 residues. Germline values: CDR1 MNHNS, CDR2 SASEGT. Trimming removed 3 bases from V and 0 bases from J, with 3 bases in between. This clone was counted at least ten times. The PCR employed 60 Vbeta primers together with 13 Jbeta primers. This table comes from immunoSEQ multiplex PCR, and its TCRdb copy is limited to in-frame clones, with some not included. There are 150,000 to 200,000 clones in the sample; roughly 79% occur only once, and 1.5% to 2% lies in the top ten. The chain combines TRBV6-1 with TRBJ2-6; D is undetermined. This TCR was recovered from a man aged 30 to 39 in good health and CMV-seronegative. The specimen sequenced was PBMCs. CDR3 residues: CASSDGSGANVLTF. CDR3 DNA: TGTGCCAGCAGTGACGGCTCTGGGGCCAACGTCCTGACTTTC.